The source of this T cell receptor beta chain is a study of blood T cells in healthy people across ages (dated by TCRdb to between 2015 and 2016). Describing the broader study: Template switching captured roughly one uniquely barcoded TCR beta cDNA molecule per two T cells in model experiments. The study measured age-related changes in TCR beta repertoire diversity using deep sequencing normalized with unique cDNA molecular identifiers. The donors were divided into four age groups: young (average around 16 years), middle-aged (approximately 39), aged (around 67) and long-lived (82). The study analyzed two additional independent replicas of 1 million unique cDNA reads from the same blood draw for two donors, one aged 18 to 29 and one aged 80 or older.

Relative to germline, V is 0 bases shorter and J is 2 bases shorter, with 16 bases between their ends. The CDR3 has 17 amino acids, counting the end cysteine and phenylalanine. CDR3 DNA is the only sequence kept; it has 51 bases, read in frame from the first base. Sequences LNHNV (CDR1) and YYDKDF (CDR2) are obtained from the germline V gene (reference sequence). Results and caveats for the whole study, not just this receptor: The CMV infection status of donors was not known, potentially confounding age-related changes in expanded clonotypes. The long-lived group showed more naive CD4+ T cells, fewer expanded clones and increased TCR diversity than the aged group, suggesting age selection. Because profiling used bulk unsorted PBMCs, naive and antigen-experienced compartments could not be compared conclusively. As age increased, observed TCR beta diversity per million T cells dropped in a roughly linear way, and a significant reduction was already evident by age 40. Estimates of total diversity from one million sequenced T cells were regarded as lower bounds and underestimates. Observed TCR beta diversity correlated strongly with the percentage of naive T cells measured by flow cytometry.

The library was obtained by 5' RACE. The instrument given in TCRdb is Illumina HiSeq 2500. The second PCR ran for about 7 to 11 cycles and used a J-beta primer mix along with a sample-barcoded 5' primer. A unique molecular identifier was introduced onto each TCR beta cDNA molecule by a template-switch 5' adaptor carrying 12 random nucleotides. Each sample yielded at least 2.5 million CDR3-containing paired-end reads. All of the RNA was converted into first-strand cDNA using the Mint cDNA synthesis kit, with a TRBC-specific oligonucleotide serving as the primer. All cDNA was treated with uracil-DNA glycosylase and then went through a first 18-cycle PCR with the universal primers M1SS and BC2_uni_R. As for the original processing: For normalization, 1 million high-quality reads were randomly selected from each sample, with every read carrying a distinct molecular identifier. Instead of being binned into consensus sequences, reads that shared molecular identifiers were thrown out. MiTCR, with a Q25 quality threshold and the strictest error-elimination algorithm, was used for CDR3 identification, clonotype clustering and error correction. A nonparametric unseen species model with Euler transformation was used to estimate lower-bound total TCR beta diversity. TCRdb reran the public reads through fastp at Q25 and MiXCR, keeping productive beta chains. CDR3 protein sequences are deduplicated, and each keeps its most common genes and DNA. The authors' filters were not applied to this entry. The sample contains fewer than 1,200,000 distinct CDR3 sequences, approximately 25% of them found a single time. Clones ranked in the top ten supply around 0.75% of the sample.

Turning to this clonotype: What antigen it recognizes has not been identified. Base qualities are not provided; no much larger clone lies one nucleotide away.

The donors were roughly 40 Caucasian individuals from Russia, aged roughly 6 to 100 years, who were systemically healthy. Each donor gave about 9.2 milliliters of peripheral blood, drawn into EDTA-treated Vacutainer tubes. Ficoll-Paque density-gradient centrifugation was used to isolate PBMCs, with at least 7 million obtained per sample. Trizol reagent was used to extract total RNA from the PBMCs, yielding at least 5.5 micrograms per sample. The percentages of naive CD45RAhigh/CD27high T cells were determined by flow cytometry on a PBMC aliquot from every donor. Another study also made use of these data, one on T cells of mothers and their children. Reported in the second study: The donors were nine systemically healthy Caucasian individuals, made up of three mothers and their six children. cDNA synthesis used all of the extracted RNA, with approximately 1.4 ug of RNA in each 15 ul reaction. In the second PCR, the M1S primer introduced both the sample barcodes and 2-4 random nucleotides. More than 9.5 million TCR beta CDR3 reads were obtained from each mother, and about 3 million reads were obtained from each child. TCR recombination output is similarly shaped by thymic selection in related and unrelated pairs, with a minor effect exerted by inherited differences. Normalized repertoire overlap in related mother-child pairs was always slightly higher than in unrelated mother-child pairs, but the difference was never significant. No persistent microchimeric T cell clones were found, with a detection sensitivity of 85 to 100 clones per million clonotypes. Deep NGS was used in the study to compare the TCR beta repertoires of mothers and children and to look for features that separate related mother-child pairs from unrelated individuals. The mean age was roughly 44 +/- 4 years for the mothers and approximately 11 +/- 4 years for the children. After adapters were ligated using NEBNext reagents, the libraries underwent 100+100 nt paired-end sequencing on an Illumina HiSeq 2000. To prevent cross-contamination, the mother and child libraries were prepared one month apart and sequenced in separate runs. For each donor, somewhere between about 450,000 and 2,000,000 distinct TCR beta clonotypes were identified. Naive TCR beta clonotypes were estimated from low-frequency clonotypes matched to each donor's FACS-determined naive share, without sorting.

The TCR comes from a girl aged 2 to 10 in good health. The sequence is built from TRBV15 and TRBJ2-5, with no confidently assigned D gene. Material: blood. The CDR3 is CATSRDLLTASQETQYF. The nucleotides read TGTGCCACCAGCAGAGATTTACTTACGGCCAGTCAAGAGACCCAGTACTTC.